This TCR beta chain came from a study of shared clonotypes between healthy human individuals. Study-level results: Sequencing depth was a factor that was expected to affect clonotype sharing among donors. Researchers sampled blood only, noting tissue repertoires likely differ. Clonotypes which were not shared had lower generation probabilities than clonotypes that all four donors shared.

On this clone itself: Its antigen is currently unknown.

The CDR3 spans 17 residues. With 0 bases removed from V and 0 bases from J, the gap between germline ends came to 10 bases. Germline lookup yields CDR1 SGHRS and CDR2 YFSETQ. At a deep level, the assay was run. The assay was immunoSEQ multiplex PCR, and TCRdb's table has in-frame clones only and misses some. The table lists about 1,500,000 clones, 95% to 97% of them singletons, with approximately 1% in the top ten. The rearrangement joins TRBV5-1 to TRBJ2-6; D may be TRBD1 (5 bases). The specimen sequenced was naive CD4+ T cells sorted from blood. Subset defined: CD45RA+ positively selected. The origin of this receptor is a man in his thirties or forties in good health. In DNA, the CDR3 is TGCGCCAGCAGCTTGGCGATCGACAGCTCTGGGGCCAACGTCCTGACTTTC. Its protein product is CASSLAIDSSGANVLTF.